The entry below gives a single T cell receptor (beta chain) sequence along with its context. What antigen it recognizes has not been identified. Per-nucleotide qualities are absent, and no much larger clonotype sits a single base away. The immunoSEQ Assay, a bias-controlled multiplex PCR, was used to amplify TCRbeta CDR3 regions from genomic DNA. In the paper's pipeline: Within the assay, amplification of reference gene primers was used to estimate how many nucleated cells each sample contained. To quantify the absolute abundance of each unique TCRbeta CDR3 rearrangement, sequence reads were collapsed and filtered. For each sample, productive Simpson clonality was calculated as the square root of Simpson's diversity index over productive rearrangements. Here the immuneACCESS table is served through TCRdb, limited to in-frame sequences with V and J called. Missing clones are a known gap in these copies; in checked studies unresolved V genes cover under half, and the rest lacks a known reason. From that table come the V and J calls and clone size; the DNA was used to work out D and trimming. Recorded for this sample are 650,000 to 800,000 clones; over 80% of them occurred a single time. The ten largest clones represent roughly 0.25% of the sample.

The collaborating institutions used their own protocols to collect whole blood in K2EDTA tubes. Collaborator samples were shipped for TCRbeta analysis as frozen whole blood, isolated PBMCs, or DNA extracted from either sample type. The data were taken from a study of blood T cell repertoires in COVID-19 (dated by TCRdb to the early 2020s). About the investigation overall: Samples covering the acute and convalescent phases of COVID-19 were provided by collaborators in the United States, Italy and Spain. The material from the prospective study consisted of cDNA or gDNA derived from T cells, B-cell-depleted T cells, or PBMCs. Deeply sampled blood TCRbeta repertoires from subjects exposed to, actively infected with, or recovered from COVID-19 were included in the dataset. A freely available public database, intended as a resource for researchers studying the immune response to SARS-CoV-2, is where the repertoires were released. The samples were drawn from the first 160 participants of the ongoing ImmuneRACE study and from some 1,300 subjects provided by 6 global collaborators. The sample metadata nearly always contained a de-identified subject ID, COVID-19 status, age in years and sex. Where available, HLA class I and class II types were taken from metadata supplied by the sample provider and were not determined by assay-based typing.

Broad study findings and their caveats: The amount of clinical and demographic metadata varied by source and participant and was provided uncurated.

Its CDR3 holds 14 amino acids, cysteine through phenylalanine. CDR3 DNA is the only sequence kept; it has 42 bases, read in frame from the first base. Taken from the germline V gene (reference sequence), the CDR1 and CDR2 loops are LNHDA and SQIVND. Trimming takes 1 base from V and 7 bases from J, and the germline ends sit 13 bases apart. Sequenced sample: peripheral blood. Recombination linked TRBV19 to TRBJ1-2; a tentative D match to TRBD1 spans 5 bases. The TCR was taken from a woman under 30 with acute or convalescent COVID-19. The encoded CDR3 is CASSIGRLGLGYTF. In nucleotide form, the sequence is TGTGCCAGTAGTATAGGGCGATTGGGGCTTGGCTACACCTTC.